This T cell receptor beta chain was sequenced for a study of T cells after yellow fever vaccination (dated by TCRdb to the late 2010s). Turning to the overall study: Libraries from fractions with low cell numbers were prepared with the SMART-Seq v4 Ultra Low Input RNA kit. Bulk PBMC replicates and cell subsets were isolated from blood drawn at multiple timepoints before and after both primary and secondary immunization. Two healthy male donors, one aged 18 to 29 and one aged 30 to 40 years, made up the cohort. To follow T-cell clones before and after primary and booster YFV17D yellow fever vaccination, bulk TCR alpha and beta repertoires were sequenced over time.

Study-wide conclusions, independent of this receptor: A small fraction of clonotypes appeared in both the CD4 and CD8 compartments, likely as a result of convergent recombination. Computational filtering was required because FACS-sorted repertoires could contain abundant contaminating clonotypes from the bulk population. Only two donors were included in the study, so the extent to which the findings can be generalized is limited. The secondary T-cell response was weaker than the primary response but faster, peaking on day 5 instead of day 15. Most clones expanded after primary vaccination (around 96% of CD4 and 88% of CD8) were re-detected after the booster, suggesting that broad memory maintenance occurred.

Synthesis of TCR cDNA relied on 5'RACE template switching, a step that introduced a universal primer site along with unique molecular identifiers. cDNA synthesis was primed from both the TCR alpha and TCR beta constant segments. Library amplification used two PCR steps, and the second PCR step added sample barcodes and sequencing adapters. Sequencing of libraries was performed on Illumina HiSeq 2500 (2x100 bp) or NovaSeq (2x150 bp). In the authors' own workflow: MIGEC handled demultiplexing of reads and collapsing into UMI consensus sequences, while MiXCR performed V(D)J alignment. Using edgeR on replicate PBMC samples, clonotypes were called vaccine-responding if FDR was below 0.01 and the log2 fold change was above 5 up to day 15. Bulk clonotypes were assigned CD4 or CD8 identity according to which sequenced CD4 or CD8 repertoire held them at higher abundance. TCRdb redid the processing of the public reads, applying fastp at Q25 and MiXCR, and retained in-frame beta chains. Rows with one shared CDR3 protein collapse into an entry with the most common genes and DNA. None of the V and J calls come from the authors' own analysis; TCRdb made them. This sample holds just under 600,000 distinct CDR3 sequences; roughly 13% were observed only once. The top ten clones comprise around an eighth of the sample.

The CDR3, from cysteine to phenylalanine, totals 15 residues. Kept here is only the CDR3 DNA, which spans 45 bases and is read in frame from base 1. CDR1 is given as SGHTA and CDR2 as FQGNSA, both from the germline V gene. The trim is 1 base for V and 5 bases for J, with a gap of 12 bases between the germline ends. The label giving this sample's treatment or condition can be read as: live attenuated yellow fever vaccine strain. At each blood-draw timepoint, two biological replicates of bulk PBMCs were collected. A standard Ficoll-Paque protocol was used to isolate PBMCs from peripheral blood. TriZol was used to extract RNA from bulk PBMCs, from CD4 and CD8 fractions, and from dextramer-positive and dextramer-negative fractions. In this sample, this clonotype turned up once. Which antigen it targets is not known. No much larger clone exists at a distance of one base, and base qualities are not known. One read provides weak support.

Recombination linked TRBV7-2 to TRBJ2-1; tentative D gene TRBD2, with 5 bases matching. The source of this sequence is a man under 40 who received the YFV17D yellow fever vaccine. Sequencing used PBMCs, obtained on the day of the yellow fever booster vaccination. The CDR3 region reads CASSLVSGPHNEQFF. The DNA sequence is given as TGTGCCAGCAGCTTAGTGAGCGGCCCACACAATGAGCAGTTCTTC.